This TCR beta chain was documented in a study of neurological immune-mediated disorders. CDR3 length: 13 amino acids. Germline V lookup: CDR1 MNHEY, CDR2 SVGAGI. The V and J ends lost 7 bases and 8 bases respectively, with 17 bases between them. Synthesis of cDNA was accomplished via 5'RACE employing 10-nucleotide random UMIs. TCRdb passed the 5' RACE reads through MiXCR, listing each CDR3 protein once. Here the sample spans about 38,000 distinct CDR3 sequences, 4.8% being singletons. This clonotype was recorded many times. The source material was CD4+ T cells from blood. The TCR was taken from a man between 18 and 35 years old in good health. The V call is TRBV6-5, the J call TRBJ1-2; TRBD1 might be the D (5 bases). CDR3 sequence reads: CASINSQGDGYTF. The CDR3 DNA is TGTGCCAGCATCAACAGCCAGGGCGACGGCTACACCTTC.